The T cell receptor (beta chain) described here comes from a study of post-analysis software for immune sequencing data. Study background: The disease courses covered relapsing-remitting, secondary progressive and progressive-relapsing multiple sclerosis.

This clonotype was picked up a small number of times. Libraries were made from TCR beta cDNA, and they carried unique molecular identifiers. One entry per CDR3 protein, called by TCRdb with MiXCR from the PCR reads. This table holds 740,000 or so distinct CDR3 sequences, approximately 57% found once. The sequence was obtained from a girl aged 5 to 17 with multiple sclerosis. Input material: blood.

The CDR3 region is CASGRLNSYEQYF. CDR3 coding DNA: TGTGCCAGCGGGAGGTTAAACTCCTACGAGCAGTACTTC. This chain joins TRBV6-1 and TRBJ2-7; a possible D gene is TRBD2 (6 bases). The CDR3 sequence is 13 residues long. The germline V and J ends were trimmed by 8 bases and 0 bases, with 11 bases remaining between them. Germline V gives CDR1 MNHNS, CDR2 SASEGT.